Listed below are T cell receptor beta chains from one sample, sequenced in a study of blood T cells in healthy people across ages. TCRdb reprocessed the 5' RACE reads with MiXCR, giving one entry per CDR3 protein. The repertoire holds fewer than 2,000,000 distinct CDR3 sequences, with about two fifths as singletons. The sample was blood. The receptors shown here come from a human donor in good health. Both conserved end residues are part of each CDR3. A D gene is named only where the DNA matches it firmly. Not all rows give a size; the values are once, few, many and, for expanded clones, a class.

v_gene	abundance	j_gene	d_gene	CDR3nt	CDR3aa
TRBV6-5	few	TRBJ2-5	NA	TGTGCCAGCATCCCAAGGGGTGGTGAGACCCAGTACTTC	CASIPRGGETQYF
TRBV5-1	NA	TRBJ1-2	NA	TGCGCCAGCAGCTGGGGACACAGGGCCGAGTATGGCTACACCTTC	CASSWGHRAEYGYTF
TRBV3-1	NA	TRBJ2-2	TRBD1	TGTGCCAGCAGCCAATGGGACAGGGCCACGGCTGGGGAGCTGTTTTTT	CASSQWDRATAGELFF
TRBV10-3	NA	TRBJ2-7	TRBD1	TGTGCCATCAGATCCGGGACAGACTCCTACGAGCAGTACTTC	CAIRSGTDSYEQYF
TRBV6-5	NA	TRBJ2-1	NA	TGTGCCAGCAGTTACGGACCCTTGGGCCACAATGAGCAGTTCTTC	CASSYGPLGHNEQFF
TRBV5-6	NA	TRBJ2-7	TRBD1	TGTGCCAGCAGTCTGTGGCAGGGGGCCCAAATCTACGAGCAGTACTTC	CASSLWQGAQIYEQYF
TRBV7-2	NA	TRBJ2-5	NA	TGTGCCAGCAGCCCCCAACCTAGAACAGGAAAAGAGACCCAGTACTTC	CASSPQPRTGKETQYF
TRBV7-8	once	TRBJ2-1	NA	TGCGCCAGCAGCCGGGGACGATTCAATGAGCAGTTCTTC	CASSRGRFNEQFF
TRBV5-1	NA	TRBJ1-6	NA	TGCGCCAGCAGCTACGACGGGGTGTGGTCACCCCTCCACTTT	CASSYDGVWSPLHF
TRBV6-2/TRBV6-3	few	TRBJ1-2	NA	TGTGCCAGCAGCCAATACACCTTCTATGGCTACACCTTC	CASSQYTFYGYTF
TRBV7-9	NA	TRBJ2-7	NA	TGTGCCAGCGCGGGGACAATCGGGACAAGGGGGTACGAGCAGTACTTC	CASAGTIGTRGYEQYF
TRBV3-1	NA	TRBJ2-1	NA	TGTGCCAGCAGCGAGTCTTCCAATGAGCAGTTCTTC	CASSESSNEQFF
TRBV20-1	few	TRBJ2-7	NA	TGCAGTGCTAGAGATATCGGTCGGGGGGCCTACTACGAGCAGTACTTC	CSARDIGRGAYYEQYF
TRBV5-1	NA	TRBJ1-2	NA	TGCGCCAGCAGCTTAGGGCCAATAGGCTATGGCTACACCTTC	CASSLGPIGYGYTF
TRBV12-5	NA	TRBJ2-1	TRBD2	TGTGCTAGTGGTCACCCCGAGCGGGGGGGCAGCGAGCAGTTCTTC	CASGHPERGGSEQFF
TRBV10-3	few	TRBJ2-5	NA	TGTGCCATCAGTGAGACGATGGGGGAGCAGTACTTC	CAISETMGEQYF
TRBV6-5	NA	TRBJ1-2	NA	TGTGCCAGCAGGCGACAGACTAACTATGGCTACACCTTC	CASRRQTNYGYTF